Listed here are 19 T cell receptor beta chains from one sample, sequenced in a study of blood T cell repertoires in COVID-19. The protocol was immunoSEQ multiplex PCR, while the TCRdb copy is restricted to in-frame clones and leaves out a portion. The repertoire holds 250,000 or so clones, with 87% as singletons. The sample was peripheral blood. All receptors come from a woman in her thirties or forties who had recovered from COVID-19.

The CDR3 loop is CSVRGTGLAFF. The CDR3 DNA is TGCAGCGTTCGTGGGACAGGGTTGGCTTTCTTT. The chain is built from TRBV29-1 and TRBJ1-1; 9 bases are a match to TRBD1. CDR1 SQVTM and CDR2 ANQGSEA come from the germline V gene. The CDR3 spans 11 residues. Germline trimming cut 5 bases from V and 11 bases from J; bases unmatched to any gene: 6.

J is TRBJ2-2 and V is TRBV19; 10 bases map to TRBD1. This CDR3 has 16 amino acids. V shed 4 bases and J 5 bases; nucleotides not matched to a gene: 7. Germline V gene sequence: CDR1 LNHDA, CDR2 SQIVND (reference sequence). The CDR3 bases are TGTGCCAGTAGTACACGACAGGGGGCGTGGACCGGGGAGCTGTTTTTT. Its protein is CASSTRQGAWTGELFF. The whole variable domain, remainder taken from reference TRBV19 and TRBJ2-2, is DGGITQSPKYLFRKEGQNVTLSCEQNLNHDAMYWYRQDPGQGLRLIYYSQIVNDFQKGDIAEGYSVSREKKESFPLTVTSAQKNPTAFYLCASSTRQGAWTGELFFGEGSRLTVL.

This clone has a handful of counts. The sample holds other DNA sequences that translate to the same CDR3. This chain joins TRBV9 and TRBJ1-4, with 7 bases aligning to TRBD1. Unmatched junction bases numbered 3, after V lost 0 bases and J lost 7 bases. The CDR3 contains 14 residues. Germline values: CDR1 SGDLS, CDR2 YYNGEE. This chain's CDR3 is CASSVGQGGEKLFF. CDR3 DNA sequence: TGTGCCAGCAGCGTAGGGCAGGGGGGTGAAAAACTGTTTTTT.

J is TRBJ2-1 and V is TRBV7-9, with D perhaps matching TRBD2 (5 bases). This CDR3 is built from 16 residues. Germline-derived CDR1 and CDR2 are SEHNR and FQNEAQ (reference sequence). Trimming removed 5 bases from V and 8 bases from J, with 22 bases in between. Written as DNA, the CDR3 is TGTGCCAGCAGCCTTGCCGGGCCGATGGTCGGGGATGAGCAGTTCTTC. It encodes CASSLAGPMVGDEQFF.

This chain uses TRBV4-3 with TRBJ1-2, with 7 nucleotides matching TRBD1. Germline V gives CDR1 LGHNA, CDR2 YSLEER. The CDR3 has 16 residues. V dropped 0 bases and J dropped 5; count of bases not matched to a gene: 9. The CDR3 loop is CASSQDGGGTVYGYTF. The CDR3 DNA reads TGCGCCAGCAGCCAAGACGGAGGCGGGACAGTGTATGGCTACACCTTC.

The chain carries TRBV19 and TRBJ1-1, with unresolved D. This CDR3 has 14 amino acids. Germline lookup yields CDR1 LNHDA and CDR2 SQIVND (reference sequence). V was shortened by 4 bases and J by 5 bases, with 14 bases between the two germline ends. The CDR3 nucleotides are TGTGCCAGTAGTACCCGAAGCCGTTCTACTGAAGCTTTCTTT. Translating it yields CASSTRSRSTEAFF. Drawing the rest from reference TRBV19 and TRBJ1-1, the complete variable domain is DGGITQSPKYLFRKEGQNVTLSCEQNLNHDAMYWYRQDPGQGLRLIYYSQIVNDFQKGDIAEGYSVSREKKESFPLTVTSAQKNPTAFYLCASSTRSRSTEAFFGQGTRLTVV.

The DNA for the CDR3 is TGTGCCAGCAGCCCTAGGACAGGTCGCGCAGATACGCAGTATTTT. It specifies CASSPRTGRADTQYF. This chain links TRBV7-9 with TRBJ2-3, with 7 bases fitting TRBD1. After removal of 5 bases from V and 4 bases from J, the junction contained 9 bases not matched to a gene. Germline V gene data show CDR1 as SEHNR and CDR2 as FQNEAQ (reference sequence). The CDR3 is 15 amino acids.

This clone appeared once. This chain joins TRBV30 and TRBJ1-2; TRBD1 is a possible D gene (6 bases). This CDR3 is built from 12 residues. Germline V CDR1 and CDR2: GTSNPN, SVGIG (reference sequence). This chain's CDR3 is CVGGGGSGGYTF. CDR3 coding DNA: TGTGTCGGGGGCGGCGGGTCGGGAGGCTACACCTTC.

The chain uses TRBV2 and TRBJ1-1, with D perhaps TRBD1 (6 bases). Looked up from germline, CDR1 is SNHLY and CDR2 is FYNNEI. Trimming took 6 bases from V and 2 from J, leaving 13 bases between them. This CDR3 spans 14 amino acids. Here the CDR3 DNA reads TGTGCCAGCAGCGCTGGCGGGGGCAACACTGAAGCTTTCTTT. Amino acid sequence: CASSAGGGNTEAFF. Complete variable domain (other parts from reference TRBV2 and TRBJ1-1): EPEVTQTPSHQVTQMGQEVILRCVPISNHLYFYWYRQILGQKVEFLVSFYNNEISEKSEIFDDQFSVERPDGSNFTLKIRSTKLEDSAMYFCASSAGGGNTEAFFGQGTRLTVV.

V and J are TRBV5-4 and TRBJ2-5; 15 bases line up with TRBD2. Germline V gene data show CDR1 as SGHNT and CDR2 as YYREEE (reference sequence). There are 18 residues in the CDR3. Germline trimming cut 4 bases from V and 3 bases from J; bases unmatched to any gene: 10. The CDR3: CASSVGLAGGGTKETQYF. CDR3 nucleotide sequence: TGTGCCAGCAGCGTCGGACTAGCGGGGGGGGGTACTAAAGAGACCCAGTACTTC.

This clone was counted a single time. The chain carries TRBV11-2 and TRBJ1-2; tentatively, D is TRBD1 (5 bases). The CDR3 runs 14 residues. The germline V and J ends were trimmed by 4 bases and 5 bases, with 14 bases remaining between them. Germline V CDR1 and CDR2: SGHAT, FQNNGV. CDR3 bases: TGTGCCAGCAGCTCGGTCACAGGAGCATATGGCTACACCTTC. This codes for CASSSVTGAYGYTF.

The chain combines TRBV6-6 with TRBJ1-3; TRBD1 agrees at 7 bases. CDR1 and CDR2 (germline): MNHNY, SVGAGI (reference sequence). CDR3 length: 16 amino acids. V shed 0 bases and J 3 bases; nucleotides not matched to a gene: 5. Here the CDR3 DNA reads TGTGCCAGCAGTTACTCGGCACAGGGGTTTGGAAACACCATATATTTT. Translating it yields CASSYSAQGFGNTIYF.

The chain recombines TRBV5-1 with TRBJ1-1; D is ambiguous. In germline, CDR1 is SGHRS, CDR2 YFSETQ. This CDR3 contains 16 residues. V was trimmed by 0 bases and J by 0 bases, leaving 12 bases between them. DNA for the CDR3: TGCGCCAGCAGCTTGGGGGAGCCCAGAATGAACACTGAAGCTTTCTTT. It translates to CASSLGEPRMNTEAFF.

This rearrangement joins TRBV5-6 to TRBJ1-1, with D unresolved. Trimming pared 1 base from V and 0 bases from J, leaving 13 bases between. The CDR3 contains 16 residues. Germline values: CDR1 SGHDT, CDR2 YYEEEE. CDR3 DNA sequence: TGTGCCAGCAGCTTGATTTGGGGAGGGATGAACACTGAAGCTTTCTTT. Its protein product is CASSLIWGGMNTEAFF.

The chain carries TRBV13 and TRBJ2-1; D is possibly TRBD1 (5 bases). CDR1 PRHDT and CDR2 FYEKMQ come from the germline V gene (reference sequence). Trimming cost V 5 bases and J 2 bases, with 13 bases left between them. The CDR3 length is 15 residues. This CDR3 is CASSHWGRAYNEQFF. CDR3 DNA sequence: TGTGCCAGCAGCCACTGGGGCCGAGCCTACAATGAGCAGTTCTTC.

The chain combines TRBV30 with TRBJ1-4; 9 nucleotides line up with TRBD1. The CDR3 runs to 13 residues. The V segment lost 1 base and the J segment 7 bases; nucleotides outside the gene matches: 1. Germline CDR1 and CDR2: GTSNPN and SVGIG (reference sequence). CDR3 in DNA: TGTGCCTGGAGTGGGACAGGGGTTGAAAAACTGTTTTTT. Protein product: CAWSGTGVEKLFF.

The chain is built from TRBV4-3 and TRBJ2-6, with 9 bases that match TRBD2. With V trimmed by 1 base and J by 0 bases, 7 bases remained unmatched. The length of the CDR3 is 19 residues. From germline, CDR1 is LGHNA and CDR2 YSLEER. CDR3 region: CASSQGGLAGTSGANVLTF. The CDR3 DNA follows: TGCGCCAGCAGCCAAGGTGGGCTAGCGGGGACCTCTGGGGCCAACGTCCTGACTTTC.

V gene TRBV7-9 combines with J gene TRBJ2-3; D is unresolved. The germline V gene encodes CDR1 SEHNR and CDR2 FQNEAQ (reference sequence). Trimming shortened V by 5 bases and J by 3 bases, and 6 bases separated the two germline ends. The CDR3 is 12 amino acids. The CDR3 sequence: CASSPSTDTQYF. CDR3 DNA sequence: TGTGCCAGCAGCCCTAGTACAGATACGCAGTATTTT.

This clone was detected only once. CDR3 DNA: TGTGCCAGCAGTGCCCTTCCGGGGGGGCGTGTGAACAATGAGCAGTTCTTC. Residues: CASSALPGGRVNNEQFF. The gene calls are TRBV6-1 and TRBJ2-1, with 8 bases aligning to TRBD2. The CDR3 spans 17 residues. V was clipped by 4 bases and J by 5 bases; unmatched bases: 13. Per the germline V gene, CDR1 is MNHNS and CDR2 is SASEGT.